A selection of T cell receptor beta chains follows, all from one sample in a study of blood T cell repertoires in COVID-19. Measured with immunoSEQ multiplex PCR; TCRdb has only the in-frame clones, and not every one. The sample holds about 150,000 clones; more than 85% are singletons and the top ten take over 7%. What was sequenced was PBMCs or T cells enriched from blood (not recorded which). Receptors originate from a woman aged 45 to 65 who had recovered from COVID-19. Both conserved end residues are trimmed from each CDR3. The order of the fields is J gene, V gene, CDR3 protein.

J: TRBJ1-5; V: TRBV4-1; CDR3: ASSQGITNQPQH
J: TRBJ2-3; V: TRBV6-6; CDR3: ASSSSGSTDTQY
J: TRBJ2-5; V: TRBV11-3; CDR3: ASSLADKQETQY
J: TRBJ2-2; V: TRBV19; CDR3: ASSIAVNTGELF
J: TRBJ1-1; V: TRBV2; CDR3: ASSERIQTGEAF
J: TRBJ2-7; V: TRBV6-2/TRBV6-3; CDR3: ASSFGRLYEQY
J: TRBJ2-5; V: TRBV9; CDR3: ASTRTGGLETQY
J: TRBJ2-2; V: TRBV5-1; CDR3: ASSLRAGGLTGELF
J: TRBJ2-5; V: TRBV19; CDR3: ASSTRGFGQTQY
J: TRBJ2-3; V: TRBV4-1; CDR3: ASSQDYRGGDTQY
J: TRBJ1-5; V: TRBV19; CDR3: ASSPQQGSNQPQH
J: TRBJ2-7; V: TRBV9; CDR3: ASSVRVLAIYEQY
J: TRBJ2-7; V: TRBV6-5; CDR3: ASRSPRTGRYEQY
J: TRBJ2-3; V: TRBV11-2; CDR3: ASSASGRGTDTQY
J: TRBJ1-6; V: TRBV7-2; CDR3: ASSRPGWGSPLH
J: TRBJ2-7; V: TRBV29-1; CDR3: SVVATGGSYEQY
J: TRBJ2-1; V: TRBV5-1; CDR3: ASSHTSGSSYNEQF
J: TRBJ1-6; V: TRBV11-3; CDR3: ASSLETGRNSPLH
J: TRBJ2-2; V: TRBV7-9; CDR3: ASSYRTGSNTGELF
J: TRBJ2-7; V: TRBV2; CDR3: ASRVTGITLRNEQY
J: TRBJ2-1; V: TRBV19; CDR3: ASRPFLAGEGYNEQF
J: TRBJ1-3; V: TRBV6-5; CDR3: ASSHLISGNTIY
J: TRBJ2-1; V: TRBV6-5; CDR3: ASRGNRGLNNEQF
J: TRBJ1-2; V: TRBV7-9; CDR3: ASSLAELLDYGYT
J: TRBJ2-5; V: TRBV7-6; CDR3: ASSLVRGPQETQY
J: TRBJ2-1; V: TRBV5-1; CDR3: ASSGPSGSGSYNEQF
J: TRBJ2-7; V: TRBV6-5; CDR3: ASSLGLQPSYEQY
J: TRBJ2-7; V: TRBV3-1/TRBV3-2; CDR3: ASSHLAGGIYEQY
J: TRBJ2-1; V: TRBV11-2; CDR3: ASSLGGQGIGF
J: TRBJ2-2; V: TRBV19; CDR3: ASRAPPGEELF
J: TRBJ2-3; V: TRBV3-1/TRBV3-2; CDR3: ASSQLDMNTQY
J: TRBJ1-5; V: TRBV19; CDR3: ASSPQGGDRGQPQH
J: TRBJ2-7; V: TRBV19; CDR3: ASIYPPRRRGPYEQY
J: TRBJ2-5; V: TRBV6-5; CDR3: ASSYGGKADQETQY
J: TRBJ2-6; V: TRBV19; CDR3: ASIGGRLHSGANVLT
J: TRBJ2-3; V: TRBV2; CDR3: ASRTSGSSTDTQY
J: TRBJ2-7; V: TRBV9; CDR3: ASSVGSSGNRAYEQY
J: TRBJ2-5; V: TRBV6-2/TRBV6-3; CDR3: ASSPLGRYQY
J: TRBJ1-1; V: TRBV19; CDR3: ASSIVRTWANTEAF
J: TRBJ2-2; V: TRBV7-9; CDR3: ASSPPTGANTGELF
J: TRBJ2-1; V: TRBV3-1/TRBV3-2; CDR3: ASSQVGAGGNNEQF
J: TRBJ2-7; V: TRBV30; CDR3: ACTHASSYEQY
J: TRBJ1-2; V: TRBV28; CDR3: ASRDRGRGYT
J: TRBJ1-4; V: TRBV19; CDR3: ASRLTDNEKLF
J: TRBJ2-7; V: TRBV19; CDR3: ASSTTSVYEQY
J: TRBJ1-1; V: TRBV21-1; CDR3: ASSPQGRSTEAF
J: TRBJ1-2; V: TRBV5-5; CDR3: ASSLGAAGDLYGYT
J: TRBJ2-1; V: TRBV2; CDR3: ASRRLAGSINEQF
J: TRBJ1-3; V: TRBV4-1; CDR3: ASSQEPLLGLGNSGNTIY
J: TRBJ2-4; V: TRBV7-2; CDR3: ASSPQGVEAKNIQY
J: TRBJ1-1; V: TRBV10-3; CDR3: AISDLGQGRTEAF
J: TRBJ2-7; V: TRBV7-6; CDR3: ASSPRGGSSYEQY